Reported below is one TCR beta chain. Its antigen is undetermined. The conserved phenylalanine or tryptophan normally closing the CDR3 is absent here, so this likely arose from a read error. Because the CDR3's place on the DNA is in doubt, the DNA is left out and the CDR3 is given as listed by TCRdb. CDR1 and CDR2 (germline): SGHAT, FQNNGV. 18 amino acids form the CDR3, both terminal residues included. Co-extracted RNA and DNA came from about 20-30 mg of unsorted bulk tissue. These data originate in a study of tumor-infiltrating lymphocytes in primary liver carcinoma. Overall study results and limits: All five tumor regions shared only about 7-25% of top clones. Less overlap was seen in tumor-adjacent and tumor-blood pairs than in tumor region pairs.

A constant-region primer primed TCR beta cDNA synthesis from 450 to 550 ng of total RNA. Slightly modified ARM-PCR with three nested multiplex PCR rounds yielded TCR beta libraries. TRBV1-TRBV30 forward primers and a C-beta reverse primer were used in the first two PCR rounds, which each ran for 9 to 10 cycles. In TCRdb, the multiplex PCR reads were re-called with MiXCR into one record per CDR3 protein. The table includes roughly 120,000 distinct CDR3 sequences, 64% detected once. The TCR comes from a woman aged 55-69 years with primary liver carcinoma and hepatitis B virus infection. The sequenced sample consisted of liver tumor tissue from sampling region 3. As for subset: tumor region T3, left-lateral pole. V and J are TRBV11-2 and TRBJ2-7; TRBD2 is the table's D call and was not checked against the DNA. The chain's CDR3 is CASNLRRTSGEKAYEQYY.